The 8 T cell receptor beta chains in this list originate from one sample, sequenced in a study of low-dose radiotherapy and immunotherapy resistance in tumors. First-strand cDNA used TRAV- and TRBV-specific primers, covering alpha and beta chains. It was with a constant-region primer and a V-primer adapter that TCRs were amplified over approximately 20 PCR cycles. TCRdb passed the reads through MiXCR, listing each CDR3 protein once. Here the sample spans around 80,000 distinct CDR3 sequences, about a sixth being singletons. As to time point: after trial treatment. This sample's treatment: LDRT plus nivolumab, ipilimumab, low-dose cyclophosphamide and aspirin (RACIN trial). The specimen was PBMCs, collected after low-dose radiotherapy plus immunotherapy. These receptors all stem from a male donor with prostate cancer.

Remarks on this clonotype: A far larger clone is only one base removed, so a read error is likely. V usage is TRBV7-2 and J usage is TRBJ2-7, with TRBD2 matching over 10 bases. Germline CDR1 reads SGHTA; CDR2 reads FQGNSA. Trimming removed 3 bases from V and 7 bases from J; junction bases left unmatched: 9. The CDR3 length is 15 residues. CDR3 coding DNA: TGTGCCAGCAGCTTGTCTAGCGGGAGTCAAAATGAGCAGTACTTC. Amino acid sequence: CASSLSSGSQNEQYF.

This clonotype has a count of ten or more. This rearrangement joins TRBV9 to TRBJ2-5; TRBD2 agrees at 10 bases. Per the germline V gene, CDR1 is SGDLS and CDR2 is YYNGEE. The CDR3 has 14 amino acids. J lost 3 bases, V lost 3 bases, and 2 bases had no gene match. CDR3 nucleotides: TGTGCCAGCAGCGCCGGACTAGCGGAAGAGACCCAGTACTTC. It codes for CASSAGLAEETQYF.

The chain joins TRBV13 to TRBJ1-5; the D gene is possibly TRBD1 (6 bases). CDR3 size: 14 residues. Germline CDR1 and CDR2: PRHDT and FYEKMQ (reference sequence). V lost 9 bases and J 0 bases, leaving 12 bases between the germline ends. In nucleotides, the CDR3 is TGTGCCAGTCAACAGGGCTCTAGCAATCAGCCCCAGCATTTT. This translates into CASQQGSSNQPQHF.

This clonotype was detected ten times or more. The rearrangement uses TRBV20-1 and TRBJ1-5; D gene ambiguous. This CDR3 has 14 amino acids. V lost 0 bases, J lost 5 bases, and 11 bases lay in between. Germline CDR1 reads DFQATT; CDR2 reads SNEGSKA (reference sequence). CDR3 sequence (DNA): TGCAGTGCTAGAGATCGTGGTCTGGATCAGCCCCAGCATTTT. This codes for CSARDRGLDQPQHF.

This clonotype occurred many times. This sequence joins TRBV20-1 and TRBJ2-1; the match to TRBD2 covers 15 bases. The CDR3 runs to 17 residues. The V and J ends lost 2 bases and 6 bases, in that order; junction bases with no gene match: 8. Germline CDR1 and CDR2: DFQATT and SNEGSKA (reference sequence). CDR3 nucleotide sequence: TGCAGTGCTAGAAAATCCGGGACTAGCGGGAGGCCCAATGAGCAGTTCTTC. This translates into CSARKSGTSGRPNEQFF.

In this sample, this clonotype turned up once. At one boundary the junction diverges from the germline segment, which might be a read error. The rearrangement links TRBV12-3 or TRBV12-4 to TRBJ1-1; D ambiguous. The CDR3 has 14 residues. CDR3 nucleotide sequence: TGTACCAGCTGTTCGGCGGACTTGAACACCGAAGCTTTCTTT. It is translated as CTSCSADLNTEAFF.

Many counts were recorded for this clonotype. The chain carries TRBV12-3 or TRBV12-4 and TRBJ2-2, with 7 bases matching TRBD2. The V gene end was trimmed by 3 bases and the J gene end by 10 bases; junction bases not matched to a gene: 11. The CDR3 runs to 15 residues. The CDR3 DNA is TGTGCCAGCAGTTTCGGGACTACATCACCGGTGGAGCTGTTTTTT. This encodes CASSFGTTSPVELFF.

This clonotype was detected many times. The chain employs TRBV19 and TRBJ2-2; 9 bases line up with TRBD2. Germline loops: CDR1 LNHDA, CDR2 SQIVND (reference sequence). V lost 3 bases, J lost 2 bases, and 4 bases stayed unmatched. The CDR3 is 16 amino acids. CDR3 amino acids: CASSISGGSNTGELFF. In DNA form, the CDR3 reads TGTGCCAGTAGTATTAGCGGGGGCTCCAACACCGGGGAGCTGTTTTTT.